Reported below is one T cell receptor beta chain. Its antigen remains unidentified. These data belong to a study of CD8+ T cells in alopecia areata. Study-wide results and limits: Normal scalp had lower clonality than lesional scalp, with alopecia totalis/universalis lesions showing this most strongly.

Extraction of RNA preceded its reverse transcription into cDNA, which served as the sequencing template. Generated by immunoSEQ multiplex PCR, the TCRdb table keeps only in-frame clones and is missing some. The sample carries some 120,000 clones, approximately 53% recorded once. CDR1 and CDR2 (germline): SGHRS, YFSETQ. The V end was cut by 5 bases, the J end by 2 bases, with 13 bases between. CDR3 size: 15 residues. Sequences were derived from CD4+ T cells sorted from blood, sampled at week 0. The V call is TRBV5-1, the J call TRBJ2-2; D unresolved. This clonotype was sampled from a human donor with alopecia areata. The CDR3 coding sequence is TGCGCCAGCAGTCCGAACCCCATTAACACCGGGGAGCTGTTTTTT. Protein: CASSPNPINTGELFF.